What follows are 13 T cell receptor beta chains derived from one specimen sequenced in a study of blood T cell repertoires in COVID-19. TCRdb's copy holds only in-frame clones and misses some; the assay was immunoSEQ multiplex PCR. The repertoire holds some 150,000 clones, with 87% as singletons. The sequenced material came from peripheral blood. These TCRs come from a man aged 50-60 years who had recovered from COVID-19.

V usage is TRBV9 and J usage is TRBJ1-3; 10 positions agree with TRBD1. The V gene's germline CDR1 is SGDLS and CDR2 YYNGEE. The CDR3 covers 16 residues. Trimming cost V 4 bases and J 2 bases; bases outside gene matches: 6. DNA for the CDR3: TGTGCCAGCAGCTTAGAGGGACAGGGGACTGGAAACACCATATATTTT. It specifies CASSLEGQGTGNTIYF.

This chain links TRBV11-2 with TRBJ1-4; 7 bases match TRBD1. Germline CDR1 and CDR2: SGHAT and FQNNGV. The J segment lost 5 bases and the V segment lost 3 bases, leaving 6 bases of the junction unmatched. The CDR3 totals 15 residues. The CDR3 reads CASSFRGTENEKLFF. The CDR3 nucleotides read TGTGCCAGCAGCTTCCGCGGGACAGAAAATGAAAAACTGTTTTTT.

This chain joins TRBV10-3 and TRBJ2-5; TRBD2 matches 9 bases. The trim removed 0 bases at V and 4 bases at J, leaving 6 bases unmatched. CDR3 size: 16 residues. In germline, CDR1 is ENHRY, CDR2 SYGVKD. The CDR3 DNA reads TGTGCCATCAGTGAGTCGCTAGCGGGGTCCCGAGAGACCCAGTACTTC. This encodes CAISESLAGSRETQYF.

The V and J genes are TRBV7-2 and TRBJ2-7; D remains ambiguous. This CDR3 has 14 residues. Germline CDR1 and CDR2: SGHTA and FQGNSA. Between the trimmed V and J ends, which lost 2 bases and 0 bases, there was a span of 8 bases. The CDR3 loop reads CASSLMVSSYEQYF. The CDR3 DNA reads as TGTGCCAGCAGCTTAATGGTCAGCTCCTACGAGCAGTACTTC.

The rearrangement links TRBV7-3 to TRBJ2-2; D gene uncertain. CDR1 and CDR2 (germline): SGHTA, FQGTGA. The CDR3 loop spans 13 amino acids. Trimming took off 5 bases at V and 6 bases at J, with 10 bases between the two ends. CDR3 region: CASSPLSSGELFF. The DNA for the CDR3 is TGTGCCAGCAGCCCTCTGTCCTCCGGGGAGCTGTTTTTT.

The chain uses TRBV30 and TRBJ2-2, with D perhaps matching TRBD2 (5 bases). With 4 bases removed from V and 6 bases from J, the gap between germline ends came to 15 bases. Looked up from germline, CDR1 is GTSNPN and CDR2 is SVGIG (reference sequence). The CDR3 contains 14 residues. CDR3 sequence reads: CAWKAMGSAGELFF. DNA of the CDR3: TGTGCCTGGAAAGCGATGGGGAGCGCCGGGGAGCTGTTTTTT. Supplemented by reference TRBV30 and TRBJ2-2, the full variable domain reads SQTIHQWPATLVQPVGSPLSLECTVEGTSNPNLYWYRQAAGRGLQLLFYSVGIGQISSEVPQNLSASRPQDRQFILSSKKLLLSDSGFYLCAWKAMGSAGELFFGEGSRLTVL.

This chain joins TRBV27 and TRBJ2-1; 9 bases line up with TRBD2. V gave up 0 bases and J gave up 3 bases; unmatched junction bases: 9. The CDR3 is 18 amino acids. The germline V gene encodes CDR1 MNHEY and CDR2 SMNVEV (reference sequence). Written as DNA, the CDR3 is TGTGCCAGCAGTTTATCGCCTCAGCAAGCGGGGGGCTACAATGAGCAGTTCTTC. It codes for CASSLSPQQAGGYNEQFF.

V is TRBV27 and J is TRBJ1-1, with 9 bases lining up with TRBD1. CDR1 and CDR2 (germline): MNHEY, SMNVEV (reference sequence). The CDR3 is 20 residues long. Trimming cost V 3 bases and J 2 bases; bases outside gene matches: 19. DNA of the CDR3: TGTGCCAGCAGTTTGTACTTCTCCCGGACAGGGGTTGTAATAAACACTGAAGCTTTCTTT. Its translation: CASSLYFSRTGVVINTEAFF.

This clone has only a few counts. This chain uses TRBV11-2 with TRBJ2-1; TRBD1 matches at 8 bases. CDR3 length: 17 residues. Trimming removed 4 bases from V and 1 base from J; junction bases left unmatched: 9. Germline CDR1 and CDR2: SGHAT and FQNNGV. CDR3 loop: CASSSVDRGGSYNEQFF. Written as DNA, the CDR3 is TGTGCCAGCAGCTCGGTTGACAGGGGTGGGTCCTACAATGAGCAGTTCTTC.

This clone came up once. The V gene is TRBV7-8, the J gene TRBJ2-7; 8 bases are shared with TRBD1. Germline CDR1 and CDR2: SGHVS and FQNEAQ. The CDR3 is 14 residues long. The trim removed 5 bases at V and 6 bases at J, leaving 9 bases unmatched. The CDR3: CASSQLGQGREQYF. CDR3 DNA: TGTGCCAGCAGCCAATTAGGACAGGGCCGCGAGCAGTACTTC.

The CDR3 protein is CASSLGGANYNEQFF. CDR3 coding DNA: TGTGCCAGCAGCCTCGGGGGGGCAAACTACAATGAGCAGTTCTTC. This rearrangement joins TRBV7-2 to TRBJ2-1, with TRBD2 identical over 8 bases. Trimming cost V 5 bases and J 3 bases; bases outside gene matches: 6. The CDR3 is made up of 15 amino acids. Germline CDR1 reads SGHTA; CDR2 reads FQGNSA. The whole variable domain, filled in from reference TRBV7-2 and TRBJ2-1, reads GAGVSQSPSNKVTEKGKDVELRCDPISGHTALYWYRQSLGQGLEFLIYFQGNSAPDKSGLPSDRFSAERTGGSVSTLTIQRTQQEDSAVYLCASSLGGANYNEQFFGPGTRLTVL.

This clone was picked up a small number of times. The chain has TRBV5-6 and TRBJ1-6, with no clear D. CDR1 is SGHDT and CDR2 is YYEEEE in the germline V gene. V was trimmed by 3 bases and J by 10 bases, leaving 17 bases between them. CDR3 size: 15 residues. CDR3 sequence: CASSYSSGVGSPLHF. The CDR3 DNA reads as TGTGCCAGCAGCTACAGTAGCGGGGTTGGGTCACCCCTCCACTTT.

The chain combines TRBV5-4 with TRBJ1-2; possibly TRBD1 for D (6 bases). Germline CDR1 is SGHNT and CDR2 is YYREEE (reference sequence). The CDR3 contains 15 residues. Trimming removed 0 bases at V and 7 bases at J, with 16 bases between. The CDR3 DNA sequence: TGTGCCAGCAGCTTGGCCGGCAGGGGTTTGTCTGGCTACACCTTC. This sequence encodes CASSLAGRGLSGYTF.